Here is one TCR beta chain with its context. This entry is derived from a study of T cell repertoires in cytomegalovirus infection. The CDR3 loop spans 16 amino acids. V lost 5 bases and J 6 bases, leaving 22 bases between the germline ends. CDR1 is MNHEY and CDR2 is SVGAGI in the germline V gene. TCRdb re-called the reads through MiXCR, storing one row per CDR3 protein. The sample yields some 600,000 distinct CDR3 sequences, 20% to 25% seen once. The sample consisted of CD8+ T cells from PBMCs. The chain couples TRBV6-5 to TRBJ1-2; D might be TRBD1 (5 bases). This TCR came from a human donor in good health (CMV status not recorded). Some clones in this sample may be carry-over from other donors' samples. CDR3 loop: CASSDQTAAGADGYTF. DNA of the CDR3: TGTGCCAGCAGTGACCAAACGGCAGCTGGGGCTGATGGCTACACCTTC.